Shown below are 21 T cell receptor beta chains from a single sample sequenced in a study of cytomegalovirus exposure and HLA in healthy donors. PCR employed 60 Vbeta and 13 Jbeta primers. Some clones are missing from TCRdb's copy, which holds only in-frame ones; the method was immunoSEQ multiplex PCR. The data show about 160,000 clones, almost 80% seen once. Input material: PBMCs. Receptors originate from a young man in good health and CMV-seronegative.

The V call is TRBV6-6, the J call TRBJ1-5, with 8 nucleotides matching TRBD1. Germline CDR1 reads MNHNY; CDR2 reads SVGAGI (reference sequence). CDR3 length: 14 residues. J was trimmed by 9 bases and V by 3 bases; bases with no gene match: 7. CDR3 in amino acids: CASSYGQGASPQHF. The CDR3 nucleotides are TGTGCCAGCAGTTATGGACAGGGCGCTTCGCCCCAGCATTTT.

J is TRBJ1-2 and V is TRBV5-1; TRBD1 is a possible D gene (6 bases). Trimming stripped 4 bases from V and 2 bases from J, with 12 bases between. Germline values: CDR1 SGHRS, CDR2 YFSETQ. The CDR3 is 14 amino acids. CDR3 coding DNA: TGCGCCAGCAGCGCACGGACAGACAACTATGGCTACACCTTC. Translated, it gives CASSARTDNYGYTF.

This sequence joins TRBV6-5 and TRBJ2-5, with 7 positions matching TRBD1. The CDR3 runs 16 residues. Germline CDR1 MNHEY, CDR2 SVGAGI. V was clipped by 4 bases and J by 4 bases; unmatched bases: 12. This CDR3 is CASSFPDRAGGETQYF. The DNA for the CDR3 is TGTGCCAGCAGTTTTCCCGACAGGGCGGGTGGAGAGACCCAGTACTTC.

The chain links TRBV7-9 to TRBJ2-2; TRBD1 aligns across 8 bases. The CDR3 is 16 amino acids. V shed 4 bases, J shed 1 base, and the junction held 5 bases outside the gene matches. Germline CDR1 reads SEHNR; CDR2 reads FQNEAQ (reference sequence). CDR3 in amino acids: CASSSSGGWNTGELFF. CDR3 nucleotide sequence: TGTGCCAGCAGCTCCTCAGGGGGCTGGAACACCGGGGAGCTGTTTTTT.

The V call is TRBV6-5, the J call TRBJ2-4; D may be TRBD1 (5 bases). The CDR3 runs to 13 residues. Germline V gene lookup returns CDR1 MNHEY and CDR2 SVGAGI. Trimming took 7 bases from V and 7 from J, leaving 14 bases between them. CDR3 sequence reads: CASTETGVNIQYF. The CDR3 DNA reads TGTGCCAGCACCGAAACAGGTGTTAACATTCAGTACTTC.

This clone has only one observation. The V call is TRBV29-1, the J call TRBJ1-1; maybe TRBD1 (6 bases). Trimming shortened V by 4 bases and J by 5 bases, and 11 bases separated the two germline ends. Germline values: CDR1 SQVTM, CDR2 ANQGSEA. The CDR3 is 12 amino acids. The CDR3 coding sequence is TGCAGCGTTGTGAAAGGGGGAACTGAAGCTTTCTTT. Translated: CSVVKGGTEAFF. The full variable domain, completed using reference TRBV29-1 and TRBJ1-1, is SAVISQKPSRDICQRGTSLTIQCQVDSQVTMMFWYRQQPGQSLTLIATANQGSEATYESGFVIDKFPISRPNLTFSTLTVSNMSPEDSSIYLCSVVKGGTEAFFGQGTRLTVV.

The rearrangement uses TRBV19 and TRBJ1-2; 7 bases fit TRBD1. This CDR3 region has 13 residues. The germline CDR1 and CDR2 sequences are LNHDA and SQIVND (reference sequence). V lost 8 bases, J lost 1 base, and 4 bases stayed unmatched. The DNA of the CDR3 is TGTGCCAGTGGGACAGACCGTAACTATGGCTACACCTTC. Amino acids: CASGTDRNYGYTF. The full variable domain, its missing parts supplied by reference TRBV19 and TRBJ1-2, is DGGITQSPKYLFRKEGQNVTLSCEQNLNHDAMYWYRQDPGQGLRLIYYSQIVNDFQKGDIAEGYSVSREKKESFPLTVTSAQKNPTAFYLCASGTDRNYGYTFGSGTRLTVV.

This sequence joins TRBV11-2 and TRBJ1-1, with 8 bases fitting TRBD1. Trimming removed 5 bases from V and 5 bases from J; junction bases left unmatched: 10. The CDR3 spans 15 residues. From germline, CDR1 is SGHAT and CDR2 FQNNGV. In DNA form, the CDR3 reads TGTGCCAGCAGCCCCAGGGGGCCAGTCGGGACTGAAGCTTTCTTT. Translated: CASSPRGPVGTEAFF.

The chain carries TRBV7-2 and TRBJ1-2; perhaps TRBD1 as D (6 bases). This CDR3 has 15 residues. Germline CDR1 is SGHTA and CDR2 is FQGNSA. Trimming removed 1 base from V and 5 bases from J, with 14 bases in between. The CDR3 nucleotides read TGTGCCAGCAGCTTAGGTTGGGACACGAGGTATGGCTACACCTTC. Translating it yields CASSLGWDTRYGYTF.

The gene calls are TRBV11-2 and TRBJ1-5; D is perhaps TRBD1 (5 bases). The CDR3 is 14 amino acids. Germline-derived CDR1 and CDR2 are SGHAT and FQNNGV. V gave up 1 base and J gave up 9 bases, with 13 bases separating them. The CDR3 protein is CASSLAGLGSPQHF. CDR3 nucleotide sequence: TGTGCCAGCAGCTTAGCAGGGCTCGGGTCGCCCCAGCATTTT.

V is TRBV6-5 and J is TRBJ1-1; 7 bases map to TRBD1. There are 14 residues in the CDR3. CDR1 and CDR2 from the germline V gene are MNHEY and SVGAGI. The junction had 9 bases not matched to a gene; V was cut back by 6 bases and J by 5 bases. DNA of the CDR3: TGTGCCAGCAGCTACACGAACAGGGGAACTGAAGCTTTCTTT. Its translation is CASSYTNRGTEAFF.

This clone has only a few counts. V usage is TRBV12-5 and J usage is TRBJ1-1, with 9 bases that match TRBD1. The CDR3 consists of 15 residues. Unmatched junction bases numbered 7, after V lost 5 bases and J lost 3 bases. Per the germline V gene, CDR1 is LGHNT and CDR2 is FRNRAP. The DNA for the CDR3 is TGTGCTAGTGGTCACGGACAGGGGCGTGACACTGAAGCTTTCTTT. Translated: CASGHGQGRDTEAFF.

The J gene is TRBJ2-1, the V gene TRBV10-1; no definite D call. Germline assignment: CDR1 WNHNN and CDR2 SYGVQD (reference sequence). This CDR3 is 12 amino acids long. This CDR3 is CASGSYGNEQFF. The CDR3 DNA follows: TGCGCATCCGGGTCCTATGGGAATGAGCAGTTCTTC.

The chain links TRBV9 to TRBJ2-2; tentative D call: TRBD2 (6 bases). The germline gives CDR1 SGDLS, CDR2 YYNGEE. The CDR3 has 15 residues. Deletions cut 3 bases from V and 2 bases from J, with 11 bases between. CDR3 nucleotide sequence: TGTGCCAGCAGCGCCGGGGGACTCAACACCGGGGAGCTGTTTTTT. Protein: CASSAGGLNTGELFF.

V is TRBV29-1 and J is TRBJ2-4, with D maybe TRBD2 (5 bases). The V end lost 3 bases, the J end lost 5 bases, and 14 bases lay between the germline ends. The CDR3 sequence is 14 residues long. Germline CDR1 SQVTM, CDR2 ANQGSEA. This CDR3 reads CSVDGAGRENIQYF. DNA for the CDR3: TGCAGCGTTGATGGCGCCGGGCGGGAAAACATTCAGTACTTC.

The rearrangement uses TRBV27 and TRBJ2-1, with 7 bases that match TRBD2. CDR1 is MNHEY, CDR2 SMNVEV, per germline (reference sequence). V dropped 8 bases and J dropped 6; count of bases not matched to a gene: 13. CDR3 length: 15 amino acids. CDR3 in amino acids: CASSLRDYLINEQFF. DNA for the CDR3: TGTGCCAGCTCCCTCCGGGACTACCTAATCAATGAGCAGTTCTTC.

The chain joins TRBV11-2 to TRBJ2-7; 10 bases map to TRBD2. V trimming: 4 bases; J trimming: 9 bases; junction bases outside the gene matches: 9. Germline V gives CDR1 SGHAT, CDR2 FQNNGV. This CDR3 has 14 residues. Here the CDR3 DNA reads TGTGCCAGCAGCTCCGGGGGACTAGCGCGTGTGCAGTACTTC. As protein: CASSSGGLARVQYF. The full variable domain, completed using reference TRBV11-2 and TRBJ2-7, is EAGVAQSPRYKIIEKRQSVAFWCNPISGHATLYWYQQILGQGPKLLIQFQNNGVVDDSQLPKDRFSAERLKGVDSTLKIQPAKLEDSAVYLCASSSGGLARVQYFGPGTRLTVT.

This chain links TRBV10-3 with TRBJ2-3; TRBD1 might be the D (6 bases). Trimming pared 1 base from V and 8 bases from J, leaving 16 bases between. Germline values: CDR1 ENHRY, CDR2 SYGVKD. This CDR3 has 15 amino acids. The CDR3, as DNA: TGTGCCATCAGTGAGTTCGGGACACCGGGCGGTACGCAGTATTTT. Translation gives CAISEFGTPGGTQYF.

This chain's CDR3 is CASSLGLAGEQFF. Written as DNA, the CDR3 is TGTGCCAGCAGTTTAGGACTAGCGGGAGAGCAGTTCTTC. The chain combines TRBV28 with TRBJ2-1; 12 nucleotides align to TRBD2. CDR3 length equals 13 residues. Trimming took 2 bases from V and 10 from J; bases not matched to a gene: 0. CDR1 is MDHEN and CDR2 is SYDVKM in the germline V gene.

This clone came up a few times. This chain connects TRBV6-5 to TRBJ1-1, with a tentative D call TRBD1 (6 bases). Trimming took 5 bases from V and 1 from J, leaving 8 bases between them. Germline V gene sequence: CDR1 MNHEY, CDR2 SVGAGI. This CDR3 has 13 residues. In DNA, the CDR3 is TGTGCCAGCAGTGAGGACAGGAACACTGAAGCTTTCTTT. This encodes CASSEDRNTEAFF.

The gene calls are TRBV27 and TRBJ2-7; D is ambiguous. Germline values: CDR1 MNHEY, CDR2 SMNVEV (reference sequence). There are 13 residues in the CDR3. V was shortened by 3 bases and J by 6 bases, with 12 bases between the two germline ends. DNA of the CDR3: TGTGCCAGCAGTTTCGTAGAGCGTAGCGAGCAGTACTTC. Protein sequence: CASSFVERSEQYF.